The 14 T cell receptor beta chains below all came from one sample that was sequenced in a study of T cells in Graves' hyperthyroidism and ophthalmopathy. Regions amplified from RNA transcripts were the TCR beta CDR3 regions. The HTBI primer set served for first-round RT-PCR of the TCR CDR3. TCRdb re-derived calls from the multiplex PCR reads in MiXCR, one entry per CDR3 protein. This sample carries a few hundred thousand distinct CDR3 sequences, 46% of them seen once, and the ten largest clones take about two fifths. The sequenced sample consisted of peripheral blood or thyroid tissue (not recorded which). These receptors were taken from an adult woman with Graves' disease, either hyperthyroidism or ophthalmopathy (not recorded which).

This chain uses TRBV5-1 with TRBJ2-5; the D is unclear. The ends were cut back, 7 bases at V and 9 bases at J, with 19 bases in the middle. The germline gives CDR1 SGHRS, CDR2 YFSETQ. The CDR3 covers 13 residues. This CDR3 reads CASGSTFERAQYF. The CDR3, as DNA: TGCGCCAGCGGTTCGACCTTCGAAAGGGCCCAGTACTTC. The full variable domain, its missing parts supplied by reference TRBV5-1 and TRBJ2-5, is KAGVTQTPRYLIKTRGQQVTLSCSPISGHRSVSWYQQTPGQGLQFLFEYFSETQRNKGNFPGRFSGRQFSNSRSEMNVSTLELGDSALYLCASGSTFERAQYFGPGTRLLVL.

This clonotype was seen a handful of times. The germline gene is not matched at one end of the junction; a read error may be the cause. This chain uses TRBV7-6 with TRBJ2-5, with D possibly being TRBD2 (5 bases). This CDR3 has 13 residues. Germline V gene lookup returns CDR1 SGHVS and CDR2 FNYEAQ. The DNA of the CDR3 is TGTGCTAGCAGCTTGCAGCGGTTGGAGACCCAGTACTTC. Amino acid sequence: CASSLQRLETQYF.

The chain has TRBV10-3 and TRBJ1-2; D is possibly TRBD1 (6 bases). The germline CDR1 and CDR2 sequences are ENHRY and SYGVKD. V shed 5 bases and J shed 6 bases, with 22 bases lying between them. The CDR3 has 16 amino acids. CDR3 nucleotides: TGTGCCATCAGTTCCCGGGACACTTCCGGGGACGATGGCTACACCTTC. Protein sequence: CAISSRDTSGDDGYTF.

This clonotype appeared many times. The V gene is TRBV10-3, the J gene TRBJ2-5; possibly TRBD1 for D (6 bases). This CDR3 region has 12 residues. V was clipped by 2 bases and J by 5 bases, with 6 bases between them. Germline CDR1 ENHRY, CDR2 SYGVKD. CDR3 loop: CAISERGETQYF. The CDR3 bases are TGTGCCATCAGTGAGAGGGGGGAGACCCAGTACTTC.

The chain employs TRBV9 and TRBJ2-5; no clear D gene. The germline V gene has CDR1 SGDLS and CDR2 YYNGEE. The CDR3 has 15 amino acids. Trimming stripped 4 bases from V and 4 bases from J, with 17 bases between. CDR3 loop: CASSPYLGSGETQYF. Written as DNA, the CDR3 is TGTGCCAGCAGCCCATACCTAGGGTCGGGAGAGACCCAGTACTTC. Based on the CDR3 plus reference TRBV9 and TRBJ2-5, the full variable domain is DSGVTQTPKHLITATGQRVTLRCSPRSGDLSVYWYQQSLDQGLQFLIQYYNGEERAKGNILERFSAQQFPDLHSELNLSSLELGDSALYFCASSPYLGSGETQYFGPGTRLLVL.

This chain joins TRBV28 and TRBJ2-2, with D perhaps being TRBD1 or TRBD2 (6 bases each). This CDR3 contains 15 residues. Germline V CDR1 and CDR2: MDHEN, SYDVKM. Between the trimmed V and J ends, which lost 3 bases and 7 bases, there was a span of 15 bases. The CDR3 coding sequence is TGTGCCAGCAGTTTTACGGCAGGGGAGGTCGGGGAGCTGTTTTTT. Encoded protein: CASSFTAGEVGELFF.

This clonotype appeared many times. The genes are TRBV10-2 and TRBJ2-5; possibly TRBD1 for D (6 bases). The germline gives CDR1 WSHSY, CDR2 SAAADI. This CDR3 is 13 amino acids long. Trimming took off 10 bases at V and 1 base at J, with 13 bases between the two ends. This chain's CDR3 is CATREGGQETQYF. The DNA for the CDR3 is TGCGCCACCAGGGAAGGGGGCCAAGAGACCCAGTACTTC.

The chain links TRBV9 to TRBJ2-2, with D possibly matching TRBD2 (7 bases). Germline-derived CDR1 and CDR2 are SGDLS and YYNGEE. Trimming cost V 0 bases and J 0 bases, with 9 bases left between them. This CDR3 has 16 amino acids. As DNA, the CDR3 is TGTGCCAGCAGCGTAGTCGGGGGGCCGAACACCGGGGAGCTGTTTTTT. Translation: CASSVVGGPNTGELFF.

The DNA of the CDR3 is TGTGCCAGCAGGGACGACCGGGGCGGCTATGGCTACACCTTC. Its translation is CASRDDRGGYGYTF. The genes are TRBV2 and TRBJ1-2, with D maybe TRBD1 (5 bases). CDR1 is SNHLY and CDR2 is FYNNEI in the germline V gene. Trimming left V 6 bases short and J 4 bases short, with 15 bases between. There are 14 residues in the CDR3.

This clonotype has at least ten counts. The chain carries TRBV5-1 and TRBJ1-1; D is uncertain. The CDR3 is made up of 14 amino acids. The V end was cut by 4 bases, the J end by 6 bases, with 16 bases between. Germline loops: CDR1 SGHRS, CDR2 YFSETQ. CDR3 nucleotide sequence: TGCGCCAGCAGCCCCTGGGTAGAGATCGCTGAAGCTTTCTTT. It yields the protein CASSPWVEIAEAFF.

Worth noting for this clonotype: One end of the junction is discordant with germline, which a read error may explain. This chain joins TRBV6-6 and TRBJ1-5; D is unclear. The germline V gene encodes CDR1 MNHNY and CDR2 SVGAGI (reference sequence). The CDR3 has 14 residues. The CDR3 DNA reads TGTGCCAGCAGATACTCCGGCAGTGGTCAGCCCCAGCATTTT. Translated: CASRYSGSGQPQHF.

The chain's CDR3 is CASSLRDKGNTEAFF. The CDR3 nucleotides read TGTGCCAGCAGCTTGCGGGACAAAGGGAACACTGAAGCTTTCTTT. The chain uses TRBV5-6 and TRBJ1-1; the D gene is possibly TRBD1 (6 bases). Looked up from germline, CDR1 is SGHDT and CDR2 is YYEEEE. This CDR3 region has 15 residues. Trimming shortened V by 1 base and J by 1 base, and 11 bases separated the two germline ends.

This clonotype turned up a few times. The chain joins TRBV29-1 to TRBJ2-5, with TRBD1 as a possible D gene (5 bases). The CDR3 has 15 residues. Trimming shortened V by 4 bases and J by 7 bases, and 22 bases separated the two germline ends. The germline V gene encodes CDR1 SQVTM and CDR2 ANQGSEA. CDR3 residues: CSVGERTHLQGTQYF. The CDR3 coding sequence is TGCAGCGTTGGTGAGAGAACACACCTCCAGGGGACCCAGTACTTC. The full variable domain, its missing parts supplied by reference TRBV29-1 and TRBJ2-5, is SAVISQKPSRDICQRGTSLTIQCQVDSQVTMMFWYRQQPGQSLTLIATANQGSEATYESGFVIDKFPISRPNLTFSTLTVSNMSPEDSSIYLCSVGERTHLQGTQYFGPGTRLLVL.

This clonotype was seen a handful of times. The chain is built from TRBV5-1 and TRBJ1-5; D might be TRBD1 (5 bases). This CDR3 is 14 amino acids long. Deletions cut 0 bases from V and 6 bases from J, with 10 bases between. Germline V lookup: CDR1 SGHRS, CDR2 YFSETQ. The CDR3 coding sequence is TGCGCCAGCAGCTTGGTCGGGCAGGGTCAGCCCCAGCATTTT. It codes for CASSLVGQGQPQHF.